The rows below give T cell receptor beta chains drawn from one sample of a study of identical twins. TCRdb analysed the 5' RACE reads with MiXCR anew, one entry per CDR3 protein. The repertoire consists of roughly 770,000 distinct CDR3 sequences, with 15% to 20% occurring once and the leading ten covering roughly 14%. Separately, the same data were catalogued under a study of T cells expressing NK-cell markers.

The sequencing input was PBMCs. These receptors were collected from a woman aged 18 to 35 in good health. CDR3s include the opening cysteine and the closing phenylalanine or tryptophan. The order of the fields is J gene, clone size, V gene, D gene, CDR3 protein, CDR3 DNA. D genes are given only for firm matches. Clone size is given for some rows only: seen once, a few or many times, or a class if the clone is expanded.

j_gene: TRBJ2-5
abundance: few
v_gene: TRBV20-1
d_gene: NA
CDR3aa: CSAPDWGEETQYF
CDR3nt: TGCAGTGCCCCGGACTGGGGGGAAGAGACCCAGTACTTC

j_gene: TRBJ2-2
abundance: NA
v_gene: TRBV5-1
d_gene: NA
CDR3aa: CASSPAGTLNTGELSF
CDR3nt: TGCGCCAGCAGCCCCGCCGGGACCCTGAACACCGGGGAGCTGTCTTTT

j_gene: TRBJ2-6
abundance: few
v_gene: TRBV12-3/TRBV12-4
d_gene: NA
CDR3aa: CASIGQRTYSGANVLTF
CDR3nt: TGTGCCAGCATAGGACAGCGGACTTACTCTGGGGCCAACGTCCTGACTTTC

j_gene: TRBJ2-1
abundance: many
v_gene: TRBV27
d_gene: NA
CDR3aa: CASQGGYEQFF
CDR3nt: TGTGCCAGCCAGGGAGGCTATGAGCAGTTCTTC

j_gene: TRBJ2-7
abundance: few
v_gene: TRBV5-1
d_gene: NA
CDR3aa: CASSLEPEGSYEQYF
CDR3nt: TGCGCCAGCAGCTTGGAACCGGAAGGGTCCTACGAGCAGTACTTC

j_gene: TRBJ2-3
abundance: few
v_gene: TRBV10-3
d_gene: NA
CDR3aa: CAIGRERDTQYF
CDR3nt: TGTGCCATCGGGCGAGAAAGAGATACGCAGTATTTT

j_gene: TRBJ2-7
abundance: NA
v_gene: TRBV20-1
d_gene: TRBD2
CDR3aa: CSAPGLAGVEEQYF
CDR3nt: TGCAGTGCTCCGGGACTAGCGGGAGTCGAGGAGCAGTACTTC

j_gene: TRBJ2-4
abundance: NA
v_gene: TRBV6-5
d_gene: NA
CDR3aa: CASTDLGRNQYF
CDR3nt: TGTGCCAGCACCGACTTAGGTCGAAATCAGTACTTC

j_gene: TRBJ2-3
abundance: many
v_gene: TRBV12-3/TRBV12-4
d_gene: NA
CDR3aa: CASRTTDTQYF
CDR3nt: TGTGCCAGCAGAACAACAGATACGCAGTATTTT

j_gene: TRBJ2-7
abundance: few
v_gene: TRBV7-2
d_gene: NA
CDR3aa: CASGRQVTYEQYF
CDR3nt: TGTGCCAGCGGGAGACAGGTGACCTACGAGCAGTACTTC

j_gene: TRBJ2-1
abundance: few
v_gene: TRBV5-4
d_gene: NA
CDR3aa: CASSSSRDWLTDEQFF
CDR3nt: TGTGCCAGCAGCTCTTCACGGGACTGGCTTACGGATGAGCAGTTCTTC

j_gene: TRBJ2-5
abundance: NA
v_gene: TRBV7-9
d_gene: NA
CDR3aa: CASSFLATTIQETQYF
CDR3nt: TGTGCCAGCAGCTTCCTCGCGACCACCATCCAAGAGACCCAGTACTTC

j_gene: TRBJ2-7
abundance: few
v_gene: TRBV10-2
d_gene: NA
CDR3aa: CASSDPAYYEQYF
CDR3nt: TGCGCCAGCAGTGACCCGGCCTACTACGAGCAGTACTTC

j_gene: TRBJ2-1
abundance: NA
v_gene: TRBV10-1
d_gene: TRBD2
CDR3aa: CASNDGRAYEQFF
CDR3nt: TGCGCCAGCAATGACGGGAGGGCCTATGAGCAGTTCTTC

j_gene: TRBJ2-1
abundance: NA
v_gene: TRBV11-3
d_gene: TRBD1
CDR3aa: CASSLGGTGVFGNEQFF
CDR3nt: TGTGCCAGCAGCTTAGGCGGGACAGGGGTATTTGGGAATGAGCAGTTCTTC

j_gene: TRBJ2-1
abundance: few
v_gene: TRBV10-2
d_gene: TRBD2
CDR3aa: CASSVLRGGSGEQFF
CDR3nt: TGCGCCAGCAGTGTGCTCCGGGGGGGTTCGGGTGAGCAGTTCTTC

j_gene: TRBJ2-1
abundance: few
v_gene: TRBV6-2/TRBV6-3
d_gene: NA
CDR3aa: CASSRMSSYNEQFF
CDR3nt: TGTGCCAGCAGTCGCATGAGCTCCTACAATGAGCAGTTCTTC

j_gene: TRBJ2-2
abundance: NA
v_gene: TRBV9
d_gene: TRBD1
CDR3aa: CASSARTGPSTGELFF
CDR3nt: TGTGCCAGCAGCGCGAGGACAGGCCCGAGCACCGGGGAGCTGTTTTTT